One sample yielded the 11 T cell receptor beta chains listed below, sequenced in a study of blood T cell repertoires in COVID-19. TCRdb's copy holds only in-frame clones and misses some; the assay was immunoSEQ multiplex PCR. This sample yields about 93,000 clones, of which around four fifths are seen a single time; 16% belongs to the top ten. The sequencing sample was made of peripheral blood. The source of these receptors is a human donor in a cohort sampled during active COVID-19.

This clone is large in the sample. The gene calls are TRBV7-9 and TRBJ2-1, with TRBD2 as a possible D gene (5 bases). The germline V gene encodes CDR1 SEHNR and CDR2 FQNEAQ (reference sequence). V was cut by 1 base and J by 7 bases, with 26 bases left in between. The CDR3 length is 19 residues. CDR3 nucleotide sequence: TGTGCCAGCAGCTTAGGCGGGTCTTTCACGCTCTCTCTCTCAAATGAGCAGTTCTTC. Translation gives CASSLGGSFTLSLSNEQFF.

This chain connects TRBV3-1 (or the pseudogene TRBV3-2) to TRBJ2-5; 12 bases are shared with TRBD2. This CDR3 is 17 amino acids long. Per germline, CDR1 LGHDT and CDR2 YNNKEL (reference sequence). J lost 7 bases, V lost 1 base, and 10 bases had no gene match. CDR3 loop: CASSQVQLAGGKTTQYF. CDR3 sequence (DNA): TGTGCCAGCAGCCAAGTTCAACTAGCGGGGGGTAAGACGACCCAGTACTTC.

The chain joins TRBV28 to TRBJ2-1, with TRBD2 identical over 9 bases. The germline V gene has CDR1 MDHEN and CDR2 SYDVKM. CDR3 length: 16 residues. Losses at the gene ends were 3 bases for V and 9 bases for J; bases not matched to a gene: 12. The CDR3: CASSFVSVVAGVEQFF. CDR3 bases: TGTGCCAGCAGTTTTGTATCTGTTGTAGCGGGAGTTGAGCAGTTCTTC.

This sequence joins TRBV5-5 and TRBJ2-7; D is uncertain. Trimming took off 4 bases at V and 2 bases at J, with 13 bases between the two ends. CDR1 SGHKS and CDR2 YYEKEE come from the germline V gene (reference sequence). The CDR3 extends over 14 amino acids. CDR3 loop: CASSPGQPPYEQYF. The CDR3 DNA reads TGTGCCAGCAGCCCGGGTCAGCCCCCCTACGAGCAGTACTTC.

The chain carries TRBV30 and TRBJ2-7; D uncertain. V dropped 5 bases and J dropped 12 bases, with 17 bases sitting between them. This CDR3 is built from 11 residues. Germline V lookup: CDR1 GTSNPN, CDR2 SVGIG (reference sequence). The CDR3 loop reads CAWSLAAVRYF. CDR3 nucleotides: TGTGCCTGGTCCTTGGCGGCCGTTCGGTACTTC.

V gene TRBV6-5 combines with J gene TRBJ1-2; 8 nucleotides align to TRBD1. Looked up from germline, CDR1 is MNHEY and CDR2 is SVGAGI. V shed 2 bases, J shed 2 bases, and the junction held 1 base outside the gene matches. This CDR3 comprises 14 residues. This CDR3 is CASSYGDRNYGYTF. As DNA, the CDR3 is TGTGCCAGCAGTTACGGGGACAGGAACTATGGCTACACCTTC.

The CDR3 loop reads CASSFPDRDYGYTF. DNA of the CDR3: TGTGCCAGCAGCTTTCCGGACAGGGACTATGGCTACACCTTC. The gene calls are TRBV5-8 and TRBJ1-2; 8 bases fit TRBD1. The CDR3 length is 14 residues. CDR1 SGHTS and CDR2 YDEGEE come from the germline V gene. The J segment lost 3 bases and the V segment lost 2 bases, leaving 3 bases of the junction unmatched.

V usage is TRBV3-1 (or the pseudogene TRBV3-2) and J usage is TRBJ2-3; TRBD2 matches at 10 bases. With 4 bases clipped from V and 1 base from J, the junction kept 8 bases outside the gene matches. This CDR3 contains 17 residues. The germline V gene encodes CDR1 LGHDT and CDR2 YNNKEL (reference sequence). The CDR3 nucleotides read TGTGCCAGCAGCCGGACTAGCGGAGCGAGCGGCACAGATACGCAGTATTTT. Translation gives CASSRTSGASGTDTQYF.

This clone was detected only once. This chain uses TRBV18 with TRBJ2-1; TRBD2 agrees at 11 bases. J was trimmed by 15 bases and V by 3 bases; bases with no gene match: 10. CDR3 length equals 14 residues. CDR1 is KGHSH and CDR2 is LQKENI in the germline V gene. CDR3 DNA: TGTGCCAGCTCACCCGACCAGACTAGCGGGAATCCGTTCTTC. Amino acid sequence: CASSPDQTSGNPFF.

The rearrangement joins TRBV4-2 to TRBJ2-1; 10 bases are a match to TRBD2. V was clipped by 0 bases and J by 2 bases; unmatched bases: 4. CDR1 is LGHNA and CDR2 is YNFKEQ in the germline V gene. CDR3 size: 17 residues. The CDR3 DNA follows: TGTGCCAGCAGCCAAGATTTACTAGCGGGACCCTACAATGAGCAGTTCTTC. Its translation is CASSQDLLAGPYNEQFF.

The chain recombines TRBV12-3 or TRBV12-4 with TRBJ2-2; D is possibly TRBD2 (6 bases). This CDR3 comprises 13 residues. The V end lost 3 bases, the J end lost 9 bases, and 11 bases lay between the germline ends. The CDR3 nucleotides are TGTGCCAGCAGTTTCTCGGGGGTCTGGGAGCTGTTTTTT. Amino acids: CASSFSGVWELFF.